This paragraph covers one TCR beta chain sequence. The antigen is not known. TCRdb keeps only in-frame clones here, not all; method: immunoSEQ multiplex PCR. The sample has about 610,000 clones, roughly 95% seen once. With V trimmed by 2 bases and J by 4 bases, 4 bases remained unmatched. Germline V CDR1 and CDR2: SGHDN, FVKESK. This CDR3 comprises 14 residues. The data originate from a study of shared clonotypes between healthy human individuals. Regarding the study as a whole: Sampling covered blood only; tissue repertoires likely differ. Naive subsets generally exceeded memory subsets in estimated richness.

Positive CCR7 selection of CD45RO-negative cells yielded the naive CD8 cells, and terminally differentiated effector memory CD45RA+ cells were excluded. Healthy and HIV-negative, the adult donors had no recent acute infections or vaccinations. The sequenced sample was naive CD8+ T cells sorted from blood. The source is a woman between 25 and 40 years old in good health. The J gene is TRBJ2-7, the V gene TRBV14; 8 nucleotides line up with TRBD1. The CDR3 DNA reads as TGTGCCAGCAGCCAACGGGACAGGTGGTACGAGCAGTACTTC. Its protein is CASSQRDRWYEQYF.